The 15 T cell receptor beta chains in this list originate from one sample, sequenced in a study of cytomegalovirus exposure and HLA in healthy donors. Use of 60 Vbeta and 13 Jbeta primers characterized the PCR. The data were produced by immunoSEQ multiplex PCR, yet TCRdb's version contains in-frame clones alone and is incomplete. This sample has 170,000 or so clones, with 70% to 85% found just once. The specimen sequenced was PBMCs. The receptors were sampled from a woman aged 25-40 years in good health and CMV-seropositive.

V gene TRBV18 combines with J gene TRBJ1-5, with a tentative D call TRBD1 (5 bases). V lost 5 bases and J lost 2, with 10 bases in between. The length of the CDR3 is 14 residues. Germline V gene sequence: CDR1 KGHSH, CDR2 LQKENI. CDR3 coding DNA: TGTGCCAGCTCATCAGGGTGGGGCAATCAGCCCCAGCATTTT. Protein sequence: CASSSGWGNQPQHF.

CDR3 loop: CASRLSGINTGELFF. CDR3 DNA sequence: TGCGCCAGCAGACTCAGCGGGATAAACACCGGGGAGCTGTTTTTT. J is TRBJ2-2 and V is TRBV5-1; 7 bases are a match to TRBD2. Per germline, CDR1 SGHRS and CDR2 YFSETQ. This CDR3 comprises 15 residues. The junction had 6 bases not matched to a gene; V was cut back by 5 bases and J by 2 bases. The full variable domain, in which reference TRBV5-1 and TRBJ2-2 provide the parts outside the CDR3, is KAGVTQTPRYLIKTRGQQVTLSCSPISGHRSVSWYQQTPGQGLQFLFEYFSETQRNKGNFPGRFSGRQFSNSRSEMNVSTLELGDSALYLCASRLSGINTGELFFGEGSRLTVL.

This clone has just a few counts. The chain uses TRBV6-4 and TRBJ1-1; a weak D match, TRBD1 (6 bases). V was trimmed by 6 bases and J by 0 bases, leaving 8 bases between them. The CDR3 has 13 residues. CDR1 and CDR2 (germline): MRHNA, SNTAGT. CDR3 amino acids: CASRRTVNTEAFF. The CDR3 DNA reads as TGTGCCAGCAGGCGGACAGTGAACACTGAAGCTTTCTTT.

This rearrangement joins TRBV5-4 to TRBJ1-1; no clear D gene. Per the germline V gene, CDR1 is SGHNT and CDR2 is YYREEE (reference sequence). V lost 1 base and J lost 4, with 14 bases in between. The CDR3 spans 15 residues. Here the CDR3 reads CASSLQRVVGTEAFF. The CDR3, as DNA: TGTGCCAGCAGCTTGCAGAGGGTCGTGGGCACTGAAGCTTTCTTT. The full variable domain, completed using reference TRBV5-4 and TRBJ1-1, is ETGVTQSPTHLIKTRGQQVTLRCSSQSGHNTVSWYQQALGQGPQFIFQYYREEENGRGNFPPRFSGLQFPNYSSELNVNALELDDSALYLCASSLQRVVGTEAFFGQGTRLTVV.

The V and J genes are TRBV2 and TRBJ2-1, with 7 positions matching TRBD1. Losses at the gene ends were 5 bases for V and 1 base for J; bases not matched to a gene: 17. The CDR3 has 19 amino acids. The germline V gene encodes CDR1 SNHLY and CDR2 FYNNEI. CDR3 nucleotide sequence: TGTGCCAGCAGTACACCGGGACAGACCTCGGGTAGGTCCTACAATGAGCAGTTCTTC. Translation gives CASSTPGQTSGRSYNEQFF.

The chain is built from TRBV27 and TRBJ1-1, with 9 bases fitting TRBD1. Germline V gene lookup returns CDR1 MNHEY and CDR2 SMNVEV (reference sequence). This CDR3 has 16 amino acids. After removal of 6 bases from V and 0 bases from J, the junction contained 8 bases not matched to a gene. In DNA form, the CDR3 reads TGTGCCAGCAGAAGGCCGGGACAGGGAGTGAACACTGAAGCTTTCTTT. It specifies CASRRPGQGVNTEAFF.

V gene TRBV28 combines with J gene TRBJ1-5, with TRBD1 identical over 9 bases. The CDR3 spans 16 residues. Germline V lookup: CDR1 MDHEN, CDR2 SYDVKM. Trimming at V came to 6 bases and at J to 0 bases, leaving 6 bases not matched to a gene. CDR3 DNA: TGTGCCAGCAGCCGGGACAGGGCTTATAGCAATCAGCCCCAGCATTTT. This gives the protein CASSRDRAYSNQPQHF.

The sample holds a few counts of this clone. This chain links TRBV30 with TRBJ1-4; 7 bases map to TRBD1. J gave up 8 bases and V 2 bases, and 14 bases lay outside the gene matches. This CDR3 region has 16 residues. Per germline, CDR1 GTSNPN and CDR2 SVGIG (reference sequence). The CDR3 sequence is CAWSLNLGTVGEKLFF. Here the CDR3 DNA reads TGTGCCTGGAGTCTTAATCTCGGGACAGTTGGGGAAAAACTGTTTTTT.

This clone was observed a few times. This chain joins TRBV10-3 and TRBJ2-7; D perhaps matches TRBD1 (6 bases). The CDR3 runs to 14 residues. Germline assignment: CDR1 ENHRY and CDR2 SYGVKD. V shed 4 bases and J shed 0 bases, with 10 bases lying between them. CDR3 region: CAISGGQSSYEQYF. CDR3 nucleotide sequence: TGTGCCATCAGTGGGGGGCAGAGCTCCTACGAGCAGTACTTC.

The chain joins TRBV10-1 to TRBJ2-1; 8 nucleotides agree with TRBD2. The J segment lost 12 bases and the V segment lost 6 bases, leaving 4 bases of the junction unmatched. CDR1 is WNHNN and CDR2 is SYGVQD in the germline V gene (reference sequence). The CDR3 is made up of 11 amino acids. CDR3 in DNA: TGCGCCAGCAGCGATGCGGGGGGGCAGTTCTTC. Translating gives CASSDAGGQFF.

This clone has a handful of counts. The chain is built from TRBV28 and TRBJ1-4, with D perhaps matching TRBD1 (6 bases). Germline assignment: CDR1 MDHEN and CDR2 SYDVKM. Trimming took 2 bases from V and 5 from J, leaving 12 bases between them. This CDR3 is 15 amino acids long. This CDR3 is CASSLGDRMNEKLFF. DNA of the CDR3: TGTGCCAGCAGTTTAGGAGACAGGATGAATGAAAAACTGTTTTTT.

The chain couples TRBV11-2 to TRBJ1-2; D is possibly TRBD1 (5 bases). CDR1 and CDR2 (germline): SGHAT, FQNNGV. With 5 bases removed from V and 0 bases from J, the gap between germline ends came to 16 bases. This CDR3 has 16 residues. CDR3 in amino acids: CASSPLWGGANYGYTF. The CDR3 region has the DNA TGTGCCAGCAGCCCACTTTGGGGGGGTGCTAACTATGGCTACACCTTC.

This sequence joins TRBV5-1 and TRBJ2-7; TRBD1 agrees at 7 bases. The CDR3 has 14 residues. Looked up from germline, CDR1 is SGHRS and CDR2 is YFSETQ. Trimming took 1 base from V and 1 from J; bases not matched to a gene: 2. For the CDR3, the DNA is TGCGCCAGCAGCTTGATGGGACAGTCCTACGAGCAGTACTTC. Amino acids: CASSLMGQSYEQYF.

V usage is TRBV6-6 and J usage is TRBJ1-5; D gene ambiguous. Germline V gives CDR1 MNHNY, CDR2 SVGAGI (reference sequence). The CDR3 consists of 13 residues. V was pared by 4 bases and J by 6 bases, with 10 bases between. DNA of the CDR3: TGTGCCAGCAGTTCCCAGGAACTTCAGCCCCAGCATTTT. The encoded protein is CASSSQELQPQHF.

The chain joins TRBV27 to TRBJ2-2; possible D gene TRBD2, 5 bases. CDR3 length equals 14 residues. In germline, CDR1 is MNHEY, CDR2 SMNVEV (reference sequence). V was shortened by 3 bases and J by 4 bases, with 9 bases between the two germline ends. The CDR3 DNA reads as TGTGCCAGCAGTTTTGTGGGGAGCACCGGGGAGCTGTTTTTT. Residues: CASSFVGSTGELFF.